The sequence of this TCR beta chain was determined in a study of T-cell memory formation after mild COVID-19 (dated by TCRdb to the early 2020s). With respect to the entire study: Most TCR sequence clusters were specific to one of the two donors. The cohort was made up of two young adult volunteers, one female and one male, who were previously healthy. In a couple of donors, T-cell clones that expanded and contracted after mild COVID-19 were followed by sequencing TCRalpha and TCRbeta repertoires longitudinally. Points the paper makes about the study in general: Contracting CD4+ clones were located mainly in the CM and EM memory subsets, whereas CD8+ clones were found to be enriched in EMRA. SARS-CoV-2 specificity of the second-wave clones peaking on day 37 was not confirmed. The detection of some responding clones in pre-infection memory suggests that pre-existing cross-reactive memory T cells joined the SARS-CoV-2 response. Only a couple of mild cases were covered in the study, and larger cohorts including severe cases with pre-infection samples were considered necessary. Clones that contracted from day 15 to 85 showed balanced CD4/CD8 phenotypes, whereas a second wave of clones that expanded from day 15 to 37 leaned towards CD4+.

Ficoll-Paque density gradient centrifugation was used to isolate PBMCs. TCRdb lists the instrument as Illumina NovaSeq 6000. Using 5'RACE with constant-segment primers, TCRalpha and TCRbeta cDNA libraries were constructed, with sample barcodes and unique molecular identifiers added in the process. Trizol reagent was used to extract RNA from every sample. Libraries were amplified in two PCR steps, with a second sample barcode and Illumina TruSeq adapters added in the second step. Sequencing of the libraries was done on an Illumina NovaSeq, producing 2 x 150 bp paired-end reads. Per the authors' processing: The reads were demultiplexed and collapsed into UMI-guided consensus sequences using migec v1.2.7. Using mixcr v2.1.11, UMI consensuses were aligned to TRA and TRB V and J templates and then assembled into clonotypes. Expanded or contracted clonotypes were those called significant by both edgeR and NoisET, with noise models trained on biological replicates. For edgeR calls, the thresholds were a false discovery rate-adjusted p below 0.01 and a log2 fold-change of 1. As an exploratory analysis of dynamics, max-normalized trajectories of the 1000 most abundant clonotypes were examined with PCA combined with hierarchical clustering. The CD4 or CD8 phenotype of responding clones was assigned using the separately sequenced CD4+ and CD8+ repertoires. TCRdb cleaned the public reads at Q25 with fastp, built clones with MiXCR and kept in-frame beta chains. Under each unique CDR3 protein, matching rows form one entry showing the most common genes and DNA. The V and J calls reflect TCRdb's pipeline rather than the authors' work. Present in this sample are about 470,000 distinct CDR3 sequences, around a quarter of which were seen just once. The ten largest clones add up to around 13% of the sample.

V lost 7 bases and J lost 1 base, and the count of bases not matched to a germline gene is 11. The CDR3 has 16 amino acids, counting the end cysteine and phenylalanine. Kept here is only the CDR3 DNA, which spans 48 bases and is read in frame from base 1. On this clonotype itself: It lacks a known antigen. Qualities for individual bases were not recorded, and no much larger clone is one base off.

Sequencing input: PBMCs or a T cell subset sorted from them (not recorded which). The source of this sequence is an adult woman who had mild COVID-19 (a few samples of this study predate the infection). The sample titles of this study are shuffled in the database, so cell type and time point are left out; the donor was told from shared clones. This chain joins TRBV12-3 or TRBV12-4 to TRBJ1-1; 8 junctional bases match TRBD1. CDR3 protein: CASTRLEDRGNTEAFF. The DNA sequence is TGTGCCAGCACCCGGCTGGAAGACAGGGGGAACACTGAAGCTTTCTTT.